This T cell receptor beta chain was sequenced during a study of blood T cell repertoires in COVID-19. About the research overall: Material from acute and convalescent COVID-19 was sourced from the United States, Italy and Spain. From T cells, B-cell-depleted T cells, or PBMCs came the material, which was cDNA or gDNA.

Original processing notes: Scientists estimated how many nucleated cells there were by amplifying reference gene primers. TCRdb keeps only in-frame clones here, not all; method: immunoSEQ multiplex PCR. Clonal size and the V and J genes are those of that table, whereas D and trimming came from the DNA. The sample consists of 250,000 to 300,000 clones, roughly 84% of them appearing once. This clone has only a few counts. CDR3 length: 14 amino acids. With 5 bases clipped from V and 6 bases from J, the junction kept 6 bases outside the gene matches. Germline CDR1 SEHNR, CDR2 FQNEAQ (reference sequence). Sequences were obtained from peripheral blood. This chain links TRBV7-9 with TRBJ2-7, with 11 bases fitting TRBD1. The sequence came from a woman aged 18-29 years with acute or convalescent COVID-19. CDR3 DNA: TGTGCCAGCAGCACCGGACAGGGGGCCGGCGAGCAGTACTTC. Encoded protein: CASSTGQGAGEQYF.